This record looks at one TCR beta chain sequence and its context. Per the authors' pipeline: From reference gene primer amplification, estimates of nucleated cell counts were derived. Produced via immunoSEQ multiplex PCR; TCRdb's table is partial and in-frame only. V and J calls and clone size follow that table, whereas D and trimming were derived from the DNA. The sample holds roughly 130,000 clones, less than 85% seen once. The data were obtained in a study of blood T cell repertoires in COVID-19. At the level of the study: Some COVID-19 samples were acute and others convalescent; all came from the United States, Italy and Spain. In each case, the material was cDNA or gDNA derived from T cells, B-cell-depleted T cells, or PBMCs.

The V gene end was trimmed by 4 bases and the J gene end by 4 bases; junction bases not matched to a gene: 7. Looked up from germline, CDR1 is LNHDA and CDR2 is SQIVND (reference sequence). The CDR3 consists of 15 residues. The sample was peripheral blood. This TCR was sampled from a woman aged 55-69 years with acute or convalescent COVID-19. The rearrangement uses TRBV19 and TRBJ1-5; 7 nucleotides align to TRBD1. The CDR3 region is CASSTFYRGNQPQHF. As DNA, the CDR3 is TGTGCCAGTAGTACCTTTTACAGGGGAAATCAGCCCCAGCATTTT. The full variable domain, completed using reference TRBV19 and TRBJ1-5, is DGGITQSPKYLFRKEGQNVTLSCEQNLNHDAMYWYRQDPGQGLRLIYYSQIVNDFQKGDIAEGYSVSREKKESFPLTVTSAQKNPTAFYLCASSTFYRGNQPQHFGDGTRLSIL.